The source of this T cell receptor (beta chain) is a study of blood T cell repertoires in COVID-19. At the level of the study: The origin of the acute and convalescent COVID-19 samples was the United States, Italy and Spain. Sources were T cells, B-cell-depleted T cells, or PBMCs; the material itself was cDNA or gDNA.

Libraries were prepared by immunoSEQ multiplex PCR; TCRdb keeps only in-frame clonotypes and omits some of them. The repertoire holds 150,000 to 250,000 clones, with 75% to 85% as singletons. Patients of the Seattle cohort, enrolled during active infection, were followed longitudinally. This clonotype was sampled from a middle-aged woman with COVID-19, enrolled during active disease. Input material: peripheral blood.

The CDR3 nucleotides are TGTGCCAGCGGCCTGACTCCGAACACCGGGGAGCTGTTTTTT. It specifies CASGLTPNTGELFF. The chain recombines TRBV7-2 with TRBJ2-2; D unresolved. The CDR3 contains 14 residues. V gave up 8 bases and J gave up 0 bases, with 10 bases separating them. Germline CDR1 is SGHTA and CDR2 is FQGNSA.